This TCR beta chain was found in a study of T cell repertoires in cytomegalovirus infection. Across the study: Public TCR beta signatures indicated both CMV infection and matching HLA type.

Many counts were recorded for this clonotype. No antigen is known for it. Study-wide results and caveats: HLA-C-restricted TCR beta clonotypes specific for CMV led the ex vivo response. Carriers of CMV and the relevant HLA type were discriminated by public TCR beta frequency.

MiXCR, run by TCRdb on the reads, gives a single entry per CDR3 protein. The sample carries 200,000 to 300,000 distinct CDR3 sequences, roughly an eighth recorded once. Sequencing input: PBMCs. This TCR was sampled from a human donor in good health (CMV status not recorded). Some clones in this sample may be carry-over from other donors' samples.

The CDR3 is CASSSLQGNQPQHF. CDR3 DNA: TGTGCCAGCAGCTCACTACAGGGCAATCAGCCCCAGCATTTT. The genes are TRBV7-6 and TRBJ1-5; D is perhaps TRBD1 (5 bases). V was shortened by 4 bases and J by 2 bases, with 9 bases between the two germline ends. CDR3 length: 14 amino acids. Germline CDR1 SGHVS, CDR2 FNYEAQ.